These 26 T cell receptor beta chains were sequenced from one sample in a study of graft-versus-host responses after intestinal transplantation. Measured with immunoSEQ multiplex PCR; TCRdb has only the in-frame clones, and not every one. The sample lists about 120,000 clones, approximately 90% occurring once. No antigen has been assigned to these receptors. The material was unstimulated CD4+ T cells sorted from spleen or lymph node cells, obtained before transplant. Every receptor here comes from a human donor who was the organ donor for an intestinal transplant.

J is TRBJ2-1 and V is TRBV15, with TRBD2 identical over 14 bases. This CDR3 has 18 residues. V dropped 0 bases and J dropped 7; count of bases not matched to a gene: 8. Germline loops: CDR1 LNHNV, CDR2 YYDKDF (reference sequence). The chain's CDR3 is CATSRDKGLAGATNEQFF. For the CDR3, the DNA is TGTGCCACCAGCAGAGATAAGGGACTAGCGGGAGCTACGAATGAGCAGTTCTTC.

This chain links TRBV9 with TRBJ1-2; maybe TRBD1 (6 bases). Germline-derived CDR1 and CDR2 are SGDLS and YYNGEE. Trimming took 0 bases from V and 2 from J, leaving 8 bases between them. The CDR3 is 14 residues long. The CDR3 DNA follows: TGTGCCAGCAGCGTAGCTCAGGGGAACTATGGCTACACCTTC. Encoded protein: CASSVAQGNYGYTF.

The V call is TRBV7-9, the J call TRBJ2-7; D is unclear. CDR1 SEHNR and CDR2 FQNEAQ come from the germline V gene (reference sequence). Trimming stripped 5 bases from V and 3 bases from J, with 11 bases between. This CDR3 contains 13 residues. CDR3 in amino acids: CASSPPHNYEQYF. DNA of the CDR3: TGTGCCAGCAGCCCTCCTCACAACTACGAGCAGTACTTC.

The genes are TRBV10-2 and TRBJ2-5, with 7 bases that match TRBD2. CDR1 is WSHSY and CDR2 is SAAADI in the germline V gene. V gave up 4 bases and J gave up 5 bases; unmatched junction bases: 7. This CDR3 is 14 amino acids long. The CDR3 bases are TGCGCCAGCAGTGGGGCGGGAGTGGGGGAGACCCAGTACTTC. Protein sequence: CASSGAGVGETQYF.

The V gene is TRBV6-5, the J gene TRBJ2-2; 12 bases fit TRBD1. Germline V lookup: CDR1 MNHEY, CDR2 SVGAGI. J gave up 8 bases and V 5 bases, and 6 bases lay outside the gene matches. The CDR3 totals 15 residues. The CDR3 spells CASSTPGQGAGELFF. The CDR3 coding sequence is TGTGCCAGCAGTACCCCGGGACAGGGGGCGGGGGAGCTGTTTTTT.

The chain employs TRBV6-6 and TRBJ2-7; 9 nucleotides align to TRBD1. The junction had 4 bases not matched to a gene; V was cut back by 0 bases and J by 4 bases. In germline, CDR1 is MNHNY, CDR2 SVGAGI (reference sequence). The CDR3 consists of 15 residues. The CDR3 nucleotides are TGTGCCAGCAGTTACTCGGGACAGGGCATTTACGAGCAGTACTTC. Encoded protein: CASSYSGQGIYEQYF.

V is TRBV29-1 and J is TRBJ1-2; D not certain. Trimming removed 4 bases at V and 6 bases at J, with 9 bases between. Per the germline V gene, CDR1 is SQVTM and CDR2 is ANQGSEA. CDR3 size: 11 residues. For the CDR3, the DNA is TGCAGCGTTGCAGTCGTCAATGGCTACACCTTC. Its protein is CSVAVVNGYTF.

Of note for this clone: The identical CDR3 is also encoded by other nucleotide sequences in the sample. The CDR3 loop reads CASSLGQNYGYTF. CDR3 nucleotide sequence: TGTGCCAGCAGCCTCGGACAGAACTATGGCTACACCTTC. The chain recombines TRBV7-9 with TRBJ1-2; D possibly corresponds to TRBD1 (6 bases). This CDR3 has 13 amino acids. Looked up from germline, CDR1 is SEHNR and CDR2 is FQNEAQ (reference sequence). V was pared by 5 bases and J by 2 bases, with 9 bases between.

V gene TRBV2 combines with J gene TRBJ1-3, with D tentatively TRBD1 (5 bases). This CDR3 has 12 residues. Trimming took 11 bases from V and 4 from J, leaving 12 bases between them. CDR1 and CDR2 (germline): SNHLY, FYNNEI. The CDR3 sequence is CAAGGSGNTIYF. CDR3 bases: TGTGCCGCGGGGGGATCCGGAAACACCATATATTTT.

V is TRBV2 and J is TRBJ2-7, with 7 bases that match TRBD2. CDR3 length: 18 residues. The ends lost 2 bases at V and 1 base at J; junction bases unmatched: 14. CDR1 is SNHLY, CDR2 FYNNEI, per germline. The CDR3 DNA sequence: TGTGCCAGCAGTGAAATGGACTCCGGACTAGTAGAGTCCTACGAGCAGTACTTC. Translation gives CASSEMDSGLVESYEQYF.

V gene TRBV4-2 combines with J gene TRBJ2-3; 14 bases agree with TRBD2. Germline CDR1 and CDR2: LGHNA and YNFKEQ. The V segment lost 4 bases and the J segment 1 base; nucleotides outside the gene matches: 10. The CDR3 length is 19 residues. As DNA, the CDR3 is TGTGCCAGCAGCCCCTCGCCGGGACTAGCGGGGGCGGGCACAGATACGCAGTATTTT. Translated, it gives CASSPSPGLAGAGTDTQYF.

CDR3: CASSFRTASYNEQFF. In nucleotides, the CDR3 is TGTGCCAGCAGTTTCCGGACAGCTTCCTACAATGAGCAGTTCTTC. J is TRBJ2-1 and V is TRBV27; D possibly corresponds to TRBD1 (6 bases). Trimming left V 3 bases short and J 1 base short, with 10 bases between. There are 15 residues in the CDR3. Germline V gives CDR1 MNHEY, CDR2 SMNVEV (reference sequence).

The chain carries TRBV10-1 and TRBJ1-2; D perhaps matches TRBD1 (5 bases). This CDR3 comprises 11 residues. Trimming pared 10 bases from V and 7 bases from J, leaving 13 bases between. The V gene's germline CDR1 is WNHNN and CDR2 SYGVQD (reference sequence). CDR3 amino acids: CATPLGGGYTF. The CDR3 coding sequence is TGCGCCACCCCCCTTGGGGGTGGCTACACCTTC.

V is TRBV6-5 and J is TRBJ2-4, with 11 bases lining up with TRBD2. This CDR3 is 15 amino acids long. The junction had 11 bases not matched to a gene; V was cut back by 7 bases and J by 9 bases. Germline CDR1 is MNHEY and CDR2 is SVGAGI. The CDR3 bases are TGTGCCAGCAAGCTTAGCGGGAGGGCCCTCGCCATTCAGTACTTC. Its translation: CASKLSGRALAIQYF.

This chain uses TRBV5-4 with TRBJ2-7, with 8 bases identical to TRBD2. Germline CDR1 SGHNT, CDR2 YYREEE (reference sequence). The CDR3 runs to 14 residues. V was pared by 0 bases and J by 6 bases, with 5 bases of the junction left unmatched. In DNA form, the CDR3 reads TGTGCCAGCAGCTTGGCGGGAGGGAGGCGCGAGCAGTACTTC. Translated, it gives CASSLAGGRREQYF. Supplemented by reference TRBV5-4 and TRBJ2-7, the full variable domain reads ETGVTQSPTHLIKTRGQQVTLRCSSQSGHNTVSWYQQALGQGPQFIFQYYREEENGRGNFPPRFSGLQFPNYSSELNVNALELDDSALYLCASSLAGGRREQYFGPGTRLTVT.

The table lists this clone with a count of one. Here the CDR3 reads CASSLFAGMGANVLTF. The CDR3 DNA reads as TGTGCCAGCAGCTTATTTGCGGGAATGGGGGCCAACGTCCTGACTTTC. This chain links TRBV13 with TRBJ2-6, with a tentative D call TRBD2 (6 bases). The V and J ends lost 2 bases and 4 bases respectively, with 12 bases between them. This CDR3 has 16 residues. Germline lookup yields CDR1 PRHDT and CDR2 FYEKMQ (reference sequence). The full variable domain, rest sourced from reference TRBV13 and TRBJ2-6, is AAGVIQSPRHLIKEKRETATLKCYPIPRHDTVYWYQQGPGQDPQFLISFYEKMQSDKGSIPDRFSAQQFSDYHSELNMSSLELGDSALYFCASSLFAGMGANVLTFGAGSRLTVL.

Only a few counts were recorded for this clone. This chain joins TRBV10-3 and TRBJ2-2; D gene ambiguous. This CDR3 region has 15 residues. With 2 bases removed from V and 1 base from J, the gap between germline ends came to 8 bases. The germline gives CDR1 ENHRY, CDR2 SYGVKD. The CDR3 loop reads CAISERAGNTGELFF. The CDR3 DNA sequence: TGTGCCATCAGTGAGCGAGCTGGGAACACCGGGGAGCTGTTTTTT.

The CDR3 sequence: CASSLLNGRASEQYF. The CDR3 coding sequence is TGCGCCAGCAGCTTGCTTAACGGGAGGGCCTCCGAGCAGTACTTC. The chain links TRBV5-1 to TRBJ2-7; 8 bases are shared with TRBD2. J was trimmed by 6 bases and V by 1 base; bases with no gene match: 9. The CDR3 sequence is 15 residues long. Germline CDR1 and CDR2: SGHRS and YFSETQ.

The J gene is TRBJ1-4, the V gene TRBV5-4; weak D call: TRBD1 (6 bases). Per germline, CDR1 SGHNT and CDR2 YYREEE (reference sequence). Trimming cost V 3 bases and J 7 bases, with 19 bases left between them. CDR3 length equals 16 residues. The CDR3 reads CASSWGGAGTTEKLFF. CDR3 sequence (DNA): TGTGCCAGCAGCTGGGGCGGAGCCGGGACAACTGAAAAACTGTTTTTT.

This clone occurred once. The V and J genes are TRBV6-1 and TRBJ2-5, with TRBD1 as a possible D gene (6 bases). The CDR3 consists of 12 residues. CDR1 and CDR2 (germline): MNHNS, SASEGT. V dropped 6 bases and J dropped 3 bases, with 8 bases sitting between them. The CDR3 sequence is CASSRDKETQYF. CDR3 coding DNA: TGTGCCAGCAGCCGGGACAAAGAGACCCAGTACTTC.

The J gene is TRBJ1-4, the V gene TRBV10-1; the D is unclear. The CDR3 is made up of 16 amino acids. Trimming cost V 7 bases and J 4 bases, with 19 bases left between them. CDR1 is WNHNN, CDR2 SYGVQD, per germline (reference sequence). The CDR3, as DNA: TGCGCCAGCAAGGTGGGTCGGGCCAGTTTTAATGAAAAACTGTTTTTT. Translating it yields CASKVGRASFNEKLFF.

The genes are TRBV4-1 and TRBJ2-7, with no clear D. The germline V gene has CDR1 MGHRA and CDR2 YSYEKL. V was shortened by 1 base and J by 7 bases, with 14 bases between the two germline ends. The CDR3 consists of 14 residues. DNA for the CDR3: TGCGCCAGCAGCCAAGGCGATAGCTTCGGGGAGCAGTACTTC. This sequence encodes CASSQGDSFGEQYF.

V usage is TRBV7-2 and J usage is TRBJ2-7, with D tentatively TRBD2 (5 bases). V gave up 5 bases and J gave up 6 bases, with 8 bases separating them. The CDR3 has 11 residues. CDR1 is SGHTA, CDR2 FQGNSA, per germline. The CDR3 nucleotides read TGTGCCAGCAGCCATGGAGGCGAGCAGTACTTC. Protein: CASSHGGEQYF.

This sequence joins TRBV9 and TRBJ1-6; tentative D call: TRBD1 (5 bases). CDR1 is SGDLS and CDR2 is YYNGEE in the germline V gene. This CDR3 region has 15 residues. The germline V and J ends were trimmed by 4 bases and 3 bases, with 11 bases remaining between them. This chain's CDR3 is CASSPGGDYNSPLHF. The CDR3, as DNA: TGTGCCAGCAGCCCGGGGGGGGACTATAATTCACCCCTCCACTTT.

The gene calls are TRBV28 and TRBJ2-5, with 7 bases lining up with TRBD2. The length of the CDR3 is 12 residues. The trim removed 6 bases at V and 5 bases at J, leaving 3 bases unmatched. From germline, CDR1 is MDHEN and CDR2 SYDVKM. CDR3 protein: CASSAGVETQYF. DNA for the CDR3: TGTGCCAGCAGCGCGGGAGTGGAGACCCAGTACTTC.

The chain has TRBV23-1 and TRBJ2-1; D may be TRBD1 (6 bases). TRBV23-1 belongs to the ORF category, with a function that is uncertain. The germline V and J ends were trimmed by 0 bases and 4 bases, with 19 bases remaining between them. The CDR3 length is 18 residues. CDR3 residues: CASSQSKVLQGPYNEQFF. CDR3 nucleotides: TGCGCCAGCAGTCAATCGAAAGTATTACAGGGTCCGTACAATGAGCAGTTCTTC.